This TCR beta chain was retrieved from a study of low-dose radiotherapy and immunotherapy resistance in tumors. The overall study: Each patient was administered nivolumab intravenously at 240 mg, which was a flat dose, every two weeks, along with intravenous ipilimumab at 1 mg/kg every six weeks. Intravenous cyclophosphamide 200 mg/m2 was given every two weeks, one day before radiation and immunotherapy.

Indicated time point: before trial treatment. Donors were dosed with nivolumab and ipilimumab; they also received aspirin, low-dose cyclophosphamide and low-dose radiotherapy. As a condition of eligibility, patients had advanced solid tumors lacking tumor-infiltrating lymphocytes. First-strand cDNA relied on TRAV- and TRBV-specific primers spanning alpha and beta chains. A roughly 20-cycle PCR with a constant-region primer and V-primer adapter amplified TCRs. One entry per CDR3 protein results from TCRdb running MiXCR on the reads. This table has around 76,000 distinct CDR3 sequences, roughly 30% appearing once. This clonotype was seen repeatedly, ten times or more. CDR3 length: 15 amino acids. Trimming took off 2 bases at V and 0 bases at J, with 5 bases between the two ends. Germline-derived CDR1 and CDR2 are MGHRA and YSYEKL.

The rearrangement links TRBV4-1 to TRBJ2-6; D is possibly TRBD1 (5 bases). Sequencing used PBMCs, obtained before treatment. This clonotype was sampled from a female donor with ovarian cancer. The CDR3 DNA sequence: TGCGCCAGCAGCCAACAGGGCTCTGGGGCCAACGTCCTGACTTTC. This sequence encodes CASSQQGSGANVLTF.